A selection of T cell receptor beta chains follows, all from one sample in a study of T cell changes during pregnancy in multiple sclerosis. TCRdb's copy holds only in-frame clones and misses some; the assay was immunoSEQ multiplex PCR. The sample holds about 30,000 clones, about 92% seen once. Sequenced material: peripheral blood, taken in the first trimester of pregnancy. The receptors here all came from a female donor in good health, enrolled as a control in a pregnancy study. The conserved cysteine and the conserved F or W are not part of the CDR3 here. Clone size is given for some rows only: seen once, a few or many times, or a class if the clone is expanded.

clone size: -
CDR3 length: 12
V gene: TRBV21-1
CDR3 protein: ASRGTPVGGELF

clone size: once
CDR3 length: 14
V gene: TRBV27
CDR3 protein: ASSWGRGLRDTEAF

clone size: -
CDR3 length: 13
V gene: TRBV11-3
CDR3 protein: ASSLKLAEDNEQF

clone size: -
CDR3 length: 12
V gene: TRBV29-1
CDR3 protein: SAVGQGVTGELF

clone size: -
CDR3 length: 11
V gene: TRBV5-1
CDR3 protein: ASSLDRNYGYT

clone size: -
CDR3 length: 13
V gene: TRBV14
CDR3 protein: ASRAYDSMNTEAF

clone size: -
CDR3 length: 10
V gene: TRBV7-2
CDR3 protein: ASSLSSYEQY

clone size: -
CDR3 length: 13
V gene: TRBV7-2
CDR3 protein: ASSFHSPRGTEAF

clone size: -
CDR3 length: 12
V gene: TRBV19
CDR3 protein: ASSAPPANYGYT

clone size: -
CDR3 length: 10
V gene: TRBV6-6
CDR3 protein: ASSPEDTEAF

clone size: -
CDR3 length: 10
V gene: TRBV25-1
CDR3 protein: ATRGSTDTQY

clone size: -
CDR3 length: 12
V gene: TRBV19
CDR3 protein: ASSTWDSQETQY

clone size: -
CDR3 length: 15
V gene: TRBV18
CDR3 protein: ASSPRRSSGGENEQF

clone size: -
CDR3 length: 11
V gene: TRBV10-1
CDR3 protein: ASSWTGAGELF

clone size: -
CDR3 length: 14
V gene: TRBV7-2
CDR3 protein: ASSSGTSGALGEQY

clone size: -
CDR3 length: 16
V gene: TRBV4-1
CDR3 protein: ASSHIERGGPNTGELF

clone size: -
CDR3 length: 14
V gene: TRBV7-2
CDR3 protein: ASSSGPGGGSRGYT

clone size: -
CDR3 length: 12
V gene: TRBV10-3
CDR3 protein: ATLSGPSTDTQY

clone size: -
CDR3 length: 11
V gene: TRBV7-9
CDR3 protein: ASSSGGTGELF

clone size: -
CDR3 length: 12
V gene: TRBV5-6
CDR3 protein: ASSLPGGNTEAF

clone size: -
CDR3 length: 14
V gene: TRBV6-1
CDR3 protein: ASSEAGLASSYEQY

clone size: -
CDR3 length: 13
V gene: TRBV2
CDR3 protein: ASLRLGLAGDEQF

clone size: -
CDR3 length: 12
V gene: TRBV6-5
CDR3 protein: ASRDRGPFNEQY

clone size: few
CDR3 length: 13
V gene: TRBV14
CDR3 protein: ASSRGQLRTYGYT

clone size: once
CDR3 length: 11
V gene: TRBV19
CDR3 protein: ASRKRDSYEQY

clone size: once
CDR3 length: 13
V gene: TRBV19
CDR3 protein: ASSVQGATGNTIY

clone size: -
CDR3 length: 11
V gene: TRBV29-1
CDR3 protein: SVPGQGSYEQY

clone size: few
CDR3 length: 12
V gene: TRBV2
CDR3 protein: ASSEVGQGAEAF

clone size: -
CDR3 length: 13
V gene: TRBV4-1
CDR3 protein: ASSQDLASQETQY